The next 11 T cell receptor beta chains were all read from a single sample in a study of blood T cell repertoires in COVID-19. Here immunoSEQ multiplex PCR was the method, and the copy in TCRdb shows in-frame clones only, minus some. This sample has about 240,000 clones, with about four fifths found just once. Source material: peripheral blood. The receptors derive from a woman aged 70-85 years with acute or convalescent COVID-19.

This clone occurred once. CDR3 DNA: TGTGCCAGCAGCTTTACCTACAGGGAGTCCGTTAACTATGGCTACACCTTC. Translated: CASSFTYRESVNYGYTF. The chain carries TRBV7-9 and TRBJ1-2, with D possibly TRBD1 on 6 matching bases. Germline values: CDR1 SEHNR, CDR2 FQNEAQ (reference sequence). Trimming stripped 3 bases from V and 1 base from J, with 18 bases between. The CDR3 has 17 residues.

The genes are TRBV7-2 and TRBJ1-1, with TRBD1 matching 8 bases. The CDR3 is 14 amino acids. The germline gives CDR1 SGHTA, CDR2 FQGNSA. V lost 3 bases to trimming and J lost 6 bases; unmatched junction nucleotides: 6. The CDR3 DNA follows: TGTGCCAGCAGCTTGGACAGGGCCCCCCCTGAAGCTTTCTTT. This sequence encodes CASSLDRAPPEAFF.

V and J are TRBV10-3 and TRBJ2-7; D is possibly TRBD1 (6 bases). CDR3 size: 13 residues. Germline V gives CDR1 ENHRY, CDR2 SYGVKD. Trimming cost V 3 bases and J 3 bases, with 9 bases left between them. The CDR3 DNA sequence: TGTGCCATCAGTGATCCGGACAGCTACGAGCAGTACTTC. It is translated as CAISDPDSYEQYF.

The chain joins TRBV11-2 to TRBJ1-6; D gene ambiguous. The germline V and J ends were trimmed by 0 bases and 12 bases, with 15 bases remaining between them. Per the germline V gene, CDR1 is SGHAT and CDR2 is FQNNGV. The CDR3 length is 15 residues. The CDR3 DNA reads as TGTGCCAGCAGCTTAGAGGCAGGAGGAATAGGACCCCTCCACTTT. This translates into CASSLEAGGIGPLHF. The whole variable domain, remainder taken from reference TRBV11-2 and TRBJ1-6, is EAGVAQSPRYKIIEKRQSVAFWCNPISGHATLYWYQQILGQGPKLLIQFQNNGVVDDSQLPKDRFSAERLKGVDSTLKIQPAKLEDSAVYLCASSLEAGGIGPLHFGNGTRLTVT.

The V and J genes are TRBV27 and TRBJ1-6, with D uncertain. V lost 1 base and J 0 bases, leaving 4 bases between the germline ends. The V gene's germline CDR1 is MNHEY and CDR2 SMNVEV (reference sequence). There are 15 residues in the CDR3. The chain's CDR3 is CASSLWSSYNSPLHF. The CDR3 nucleotides are TGTGCCAGCAGTTTATGGAGCTCCTATAATTCACCCCTCCACTTT.

The rearrangement links TRBV28 to TRBJ1-2; perhaps TRBD1 as D (5 bases). Between the trimmed V and J ends, which lost 6 bases and 2 bases, there was a span of 19 bases. There are 16 residues in the CDR3. In germline, CDR1 is MDHEN, CDR2 SYDVKM. The CDR3 DNA reads as TGTGCCAGCAGCGTCTCGATATCAGGGTCCAACTATGGCTACACCTTC. Translated, it gives CASSVSISGSNYGYTF.

J is TRBJ1-1 and V is TRBV6-5, with D maybe TRBD1 (6 bases). Germline V gene sequence: CDR1 MNHEY, CDR2 SVGAGI. The V and J ends lost 4 bases and 0 bases respectively, with 15 bases between them. The CDR3 is 16 amino acids. CDR3 DNA: TGTGCCAGCAGTTCAGGAGGACAGAGATTGAACACTGAAGCTTTCTTT. Protein product: CASSSGGQRLNTEAFF.

The CDR3 loop is CASSVSTTPRETQYF. Here the CDR3 DNA reads TGTGCCAGCAGCGTGTCGACAACCCCGAGAGAGACCCAGTACTTC. This chain links TRBV9 with TRBJ2-5; D is unresolved. The CDR3 spans 15 residues. The germline V gene encodes CDR1 SGDLS and CDR2 YYNGEE. V was shortened by 2 bases and J by 4 bases, with 15 bases between the two germline ends.

The V gene is TRBV5-1, the J gene TRBJ1-3; the D is unclear. CDR1 SGHRS and CDR2 YFSETQ come from the germline V gene. V lost 2 bases, J lost 2 bases, and 5 bases lay in between. The CDR3 covers 13 residues. CDR3 nucleotide sequence: TGCGCCAGCAGCTTCGCTACTGGAAACACCATATATTTT. This sequence encodes CASSFATGNTIYF.

The chain is built from TRBV30 and TRBJ1-2, with D unclear. This CDR3 has 13 amino acids. Trimming pared 4 bases from V and 4 bases from J, leaving 13 bases between. From germline, CDR1 is GTSNPN and CDR2 SVGIG (reference sequence). The CDR3 loop is CAWIPRGGYGYTF. CDR3 sequence (DNA): TGTGCCTGGATCCCTCGCGGTGGCTATGGCTACACCTTC.

J is TRBJ1-6 and V is TRBV7-2; 7 bases map to TRBD1. CDR3 length: 14 residues. The J segment lost 9 bases and the V segment lost 1 base, leaving 3 bases of the junction unmatched. Germline CDR1 reads SGHTA; CDR2 reads FQGNSA. CDR3 coding DNA: TGTGCCAGCAGCTTAGGACAGGGAGGTTCACCCCTCCACTTT. It translates to CASSLGQGGSPLHF.